Below, one TCR beta chain is given with its context. Its antigen remains unknown. The data are from a study of T cell clusters in autoimmune cytopenias. General study results and limits: Active autoimmune hepatitis patients had around 3-fold fewer exclusive TRB clusters than healthy donors.

TRB was amplified by touch-down multiplex PCR, primer pools A and B combined. TCRdb reworked the multiplex PCR reads into one entry per CDR3 protein, no DNA. The sample includes approximately 5,600 distinct CDR3 sequences. Approximately 36,000 genome equivalents of blood DNA were amplified for TRB. The sequence was obtained from a human donor with an autoimmune cytopenia or autoimmune hepatitis (not recorded which). Material: peripheral blood.

The CDR3 protein is CASSLGGQGAYNEQFF. The gene calls are TRBV7-9 and TRBJ2-1; TCRdb's D call of TRBD1 is untestable without DNA. The germline gives CDR1 SEHNR, CDR2 FQNEAQ (reference sequence). The CDR3 runs to 16 residues.